This passage covers 17 T cell receptor beta chains from one sample sequenced in a study of CDR3 diversity in severe acne (dated by TCRdb to between 2019 and 2020). Receptor libraries were prepared by PCR. TCRdb lists the instrument as Illumina HiSeq 2000. TCRdb reran the public reads through fastp at Q25 and MiXCR, keeping productive beta chains. CDR3 protein duplicates are merged, each entry listing the most common genes and DNA. The sample table holds roughly 81,000 distinct CDR3 sequences, of which about 50% were seen once. The ten largest clones add up to 10% of the sample. Sequencing was performed on blood. The receptors originated from a male donor in good health, serving as a control.

The chain carries TRBV3-1 and TRBJ2-7, with 10 bases identical to TRBD1. Trimming cost V 6 bases and J 5 bases; bases outside gene matches: 7. There are 14 residues in the CDR3. CDR1 is LGHDT, CDR2 YNNKEL, per germline (reference sequence). CDR3 nucleotides: TGTGCCAGCAGGAGAAGACAGGGGGCGGACGAGCAGTACTTC. Amino acid sequence: CASRRRQGADEQYF.

This clonotype was seen many times. V and J are TRBV14 and TRBJ2-5; the D call may be TRBD1 or TRBD2 (5 bases each). Germline CDR1 and CDR2: SGHDN and FVKESK. The CDR3 sequence is 17 residues long. Trimming stripped 0 bases from V and 5 bases from J, with 19 bases between. This CDR3 is CASSQELGTLYRETQYF. CDR3 sequence (DNA): TGTGCCAGCAGCCAAGAGCTAGGGACCCTCTACAGGGAGACCCAGTACTTC.

This chain links TRBV20-1 with TRBJ1-2; 7 bases are shared with TRBD1. The CDR3 extends over 12 amino acids. V lost 3 bases to trimming and J lost 8 bases; unmatched junction nucleotides: 6. Germline CDR1 DFQATT, CDR2 SNEGSKA (reference sequence). CDR3 bases: TGCAGTGCTAGTACAGGGGTTGACGGCTACACCTTC. The encoded protein is CSASTGVDGYTF.

This clonotype was counted ten times or more. V usage is TRBV7-9 and J usage is TRBJ2-2, with D tentatively TRBD1 (6 bases). Germline V gives CDR1 SEHNR, CDR2 FQNEAQ (reference sequence). The CDR3 loop spans 14 amino acids. V lost 10 bases to trimming and J lost 0 bases, with 12 bases between them. Written as DNA, the CDR3 is TGTGCCATCCACGGACAGACGAACACCGGGGAGCTGTTTTTT. This gives the protein CAIHGQTNTGELFF.

The rearrangement joins TRBV29-1 to TRBJ1-2, with a possible D match to TRBD1 (6 bases). Germline CDR1 SQVTM, CDR2 ANQGSEA. The CDR3 length is 12 residues. The V and J ends lost 7 bases and 4 bases respectively, with 13 bases between them. The CDR3 DNA reads TGCAGCGCCCAGGACAGCCGCTATGGCTACACCTTC. Protein: CSAQDSRYGYTF.

The rearrangement uses TRBV10-2 and TRBJ2-7; 7 bases fit TRBD1. The V and J ends lost 6 bases and 2 bases, in that order; junction bases with no gene match: 7. The CDR3 sequence is 14 residues long. From germline, CDR1 is WSHSY and CDR2 SAAADI. The CDR3 sequence: CASSHRDSTYEQYF. Written as DNA, the CDR3 is TGCGCCAGCAGCCACCGGGACAGTACCTACGAGCAGTACTTC.

This sequence joins TRBV15 and TRBJ2-7, with unresolved D. Per germline, CDR1 LNHNV and CDR2 YYDKDF (reference sequence). CDR3 size: 13 residues. V was shortened by 3 bases and J by 1 base, with 7 bases between the two germline ends. CDR3: CATSRVISYEQYF. The CDR3 DNA sequence: TGTGCCACCAGCAGGGTTATTTCCTACGAGCAGTACTTC.

This clonotype was observed at least ten times. The chain uses TRBV5-1 and TRBJ1-1; 7 bases are shared with TRBD1. Per germline, CDR1 SGHRS and CDR2 YFSETQ. The CDR3 is made up of 15 amino acids. V lost 0 bases to trimming and J lost 5 bases; unmatched junction nucleotides: 7. The CDR3 loop reads CASSLVGGEETEAFF. In nucleotides, the CDR3 is TGCGCCAGCAGCTTGGTAGGGGGCGAAGAGACTGAAGCTTTCTTT. Complete variable domain (other parts from reference TRBV5-1 and TRBJ1-1): KAGVTQTPRYLIKTRGQQVTLSCSPISGHRSVSWYQQTPGQGLQFLFEYFSETQRNKGNFPGRFSGRQFSNSRSEMNVSTLELGDSALYLCASSLVGGEETEAFFGQGTRLTVV.

The chain has TRBV20-1 and TRBJ2-7; 8 nucleotides align to TRBD1. V lost 0 bases and J lost 2; bases outside the gene matches: 6. This CDR3 is built from 15 residues. Germline CDR1 DFQATT, CDR2 SNEGSKA (reference sequence). CDR3: CSARDGQGPTYEQYF. As DNA, the CDR3 is TGCAGTGCTAGAGATGGACAGGGACCTACCTACGAGCAGTACTTC.

This chain joins TRBV11-2 and TRBJ1-5; weak D call: TRBD1 (5 bases). Looked up from germline, CDR1 is SGHAT and CDR2 is FQNNGV. V was cut by 2 bases and J by 4 bases, with 33 bases left in between. This CDR3 comprises 22 residues. CDR3: CASSLTTSNTGATLVGNQPQHF. CDR3 in DNA: TGTGCCAGCAGCTTAACCACCTCGAACACCGGGGCGACCCTGGTTGGGAATCAGCCCCAGCATTTT.

The table lists this clonotype with many counts. The chain employs TRBV4-1 and TRBJ2-2; no definite D call. Trimming stripped 4 bases from V and 3 bases from J, with 12 bases between. Germline loops: CDR1 MGHRA, CDR2 YSYEKL. The CDR3 length is 15 residues. CDR3 loop: CASSRTVSDTGELFF. The CDR3 DNA sequence: TGCGCCAGCAGCCGGACGGTCTCGGACACCGGGGAGCTGTTTTTT.

The V gene is TRBV7-6, the J gene TRBJ2-7; TRBD2 aligns across 13 bases. There are 17 residues in the CDR3. V was clipped by 4 bases and J by 3 bases; unmatched bases: 9. Germline values: CDR1 SGHVS, CDR2 FNYEAQ. The CDR3 coding sequence is TGTGCCAGCAGCTCACCGACTAGCGGGAGGAACGACTACGAGCAGTACTTC. Translation: CASSSPTSGRNDYEQYF.

This clonotype came up many times. V is TRBV7-9 and J is TRBJ1-1, with no clear D. Trimming cost V 7 bases and J 0 bases, with 9 bases left between them. The CDR3 length is 13 residues. The germline V gene encodes CDR1 SEHNR and CDR2 FQNEAQ (reference sequence). Written as DNA, the CDR3 is TGTGCCAGCACAGTAGAGATGAACACTGAAGCTTTCTTT. This gives the protein CASTVEMNTEAFF.

For this clonotype: This may stem from a read error, because a much larger clone lies one nucleotide away. The J gene is TRBJ1-2, the V gene TRBV25-1; no clear D gene. Germline assignment: CDR1 MGHDK and CDR2 SYGVNS. This CDR3 is 13 amino acids long. Trimming shortened V by 5 bases and J by 6 bases, and 13 bases separated the two germline ends. The CDR3 region has the DNA TGTGCCAGCAGTAATAACGCGAACCATGGCTACACCTTC. Translated, it gives CASSNNANHGYTF.

This clonotype was seen a single time. The chain links TRBV19 to TRBJ2-7; D uncertain. This CDR3 contains 11 residues. The V gene lost 7 bases and the J gene lost 3 bases, with 7 bases spanning the gap. Germline V gene lookup returns CDR1 LNHDA and CDR2 SQIVND (reference sequence). The DNA for the CDR3 is TGTGCCAGTAAGACGGGCTACGAGCAGTACTTC. Residues: CASKTGYEQYF.

This clonotype was seen just once. This chain links TRBV12-3 or TRBV12-4 with TRBJ2-1, with D perhaps matching TRBD2 (6 bases). Trimming took 7 bases from V and 8 from J, leaving 15 bases between them. The CDR3 spans 13 residues. CDR3 residues: CASTLGLTHEQFF. The CDR3 bases are TGTGCCAGCACCCTGGGACTGACTCATGAGCAGTTCTTC.

This clonotype was counted ten times or more. The V gene is TRBV6-6, the J gene TRBJ2-1, with unresolved D. V was shortened by 1 base and J by 7 bases, with 2 bases between the two germline ends. Germline V gene data show CDR1 as MNHNY and CDR2 as SVGAGI (reference sequence). The CDR3 is 11 residues long. CDR3 in amino acids: CASSYLNEQFF. The CDR3 region has the DNA TGTGCCAGCAGTTACTTGAATGAGCAGTTCTTC.